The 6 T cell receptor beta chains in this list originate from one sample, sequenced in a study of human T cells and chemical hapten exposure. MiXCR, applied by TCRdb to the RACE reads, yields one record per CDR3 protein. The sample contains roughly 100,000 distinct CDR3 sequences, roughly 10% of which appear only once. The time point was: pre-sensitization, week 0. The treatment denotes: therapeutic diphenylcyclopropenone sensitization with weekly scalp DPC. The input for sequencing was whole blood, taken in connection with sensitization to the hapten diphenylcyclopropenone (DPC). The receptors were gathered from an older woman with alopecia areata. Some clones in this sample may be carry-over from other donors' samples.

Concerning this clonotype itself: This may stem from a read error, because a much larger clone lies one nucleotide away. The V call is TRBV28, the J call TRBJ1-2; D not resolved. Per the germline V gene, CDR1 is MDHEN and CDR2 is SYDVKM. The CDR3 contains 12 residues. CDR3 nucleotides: TGTACCAGCAGTCGGCTGAACTATGGCTACACCTTC. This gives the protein CTSSRLNYGYTF.

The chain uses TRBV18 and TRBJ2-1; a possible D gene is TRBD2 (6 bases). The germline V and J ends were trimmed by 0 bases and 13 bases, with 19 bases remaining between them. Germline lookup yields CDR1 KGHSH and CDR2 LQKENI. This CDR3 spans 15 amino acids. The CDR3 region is CASSPPTRGGGDQFF. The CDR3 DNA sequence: TGTGCCAGCTCACCACCGACGAGGGGAGGCGGTGATCAGTTCTTC.

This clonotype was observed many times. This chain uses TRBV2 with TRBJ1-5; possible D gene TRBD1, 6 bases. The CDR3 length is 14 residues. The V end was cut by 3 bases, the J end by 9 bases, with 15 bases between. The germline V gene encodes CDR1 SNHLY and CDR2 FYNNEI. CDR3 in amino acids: CASSDYPTGTPQHF. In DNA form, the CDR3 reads TGTGCCAGCAGTGACTACCCAACAGGGACGCCCCAGCATTTT.

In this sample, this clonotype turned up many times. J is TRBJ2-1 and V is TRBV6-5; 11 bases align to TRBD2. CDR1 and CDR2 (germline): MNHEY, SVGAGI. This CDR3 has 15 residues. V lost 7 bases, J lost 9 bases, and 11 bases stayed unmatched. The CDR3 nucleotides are TGTGCCAGCACCGCTAGGGGACTAGCGGCAGGTGAGCAGTTCTTC. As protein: CASTARGLAAGEQFF.

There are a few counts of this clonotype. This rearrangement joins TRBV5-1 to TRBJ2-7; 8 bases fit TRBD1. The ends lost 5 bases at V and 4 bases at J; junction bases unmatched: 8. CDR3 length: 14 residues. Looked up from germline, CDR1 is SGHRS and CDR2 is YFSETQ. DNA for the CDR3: TGCGCCAGCAGGACCCGGACAGGGTTGTACGAGCAGTACTTC. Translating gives CASRTRTGLYEQYF.

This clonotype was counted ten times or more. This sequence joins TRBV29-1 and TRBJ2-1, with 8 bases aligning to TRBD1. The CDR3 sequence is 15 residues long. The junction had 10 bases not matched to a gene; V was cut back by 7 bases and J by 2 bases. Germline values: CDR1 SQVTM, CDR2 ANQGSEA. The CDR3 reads CSARAWTGTYNEQFF. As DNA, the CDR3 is TGCAGCGCCCGGGCCTGGACAGGGACCTACAATGAGCAGTTCTTC.